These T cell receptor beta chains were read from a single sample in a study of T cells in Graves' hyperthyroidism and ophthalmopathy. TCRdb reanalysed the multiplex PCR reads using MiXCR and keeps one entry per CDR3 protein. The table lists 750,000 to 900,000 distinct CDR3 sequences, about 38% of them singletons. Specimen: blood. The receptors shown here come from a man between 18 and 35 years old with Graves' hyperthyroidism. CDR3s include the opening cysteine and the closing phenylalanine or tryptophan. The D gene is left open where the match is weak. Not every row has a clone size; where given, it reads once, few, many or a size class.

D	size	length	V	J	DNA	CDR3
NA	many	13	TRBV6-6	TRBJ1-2	TGTGCCAGCAGTTACTCGTCCGAGCCTGGCTACACCTTC	CASSYSSEPGYTF
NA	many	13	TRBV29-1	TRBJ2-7	TGCAGCGTTCGAAGGGATCCCACCTACGAGCAGTACTTC	CSVRRDPTYEQYF
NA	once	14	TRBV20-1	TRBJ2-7	TGCAGTGCTAGGAGCCTCCACGCGCGTTACGAGCAGTACTTC	CSARSLHARYEQYF
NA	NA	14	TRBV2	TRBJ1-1	TGTGCCAGCAGTTTTGTCAGGGCAAGCACTGAAGCTTTCTTT	CASSFVRASTEAFF
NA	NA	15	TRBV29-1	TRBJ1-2	TGCAGCGGGGGCCCGGTCGGGGGGCACAACTATGGCTACACCTTC	CSGGPVGGHNYGYTF
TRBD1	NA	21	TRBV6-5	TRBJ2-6	TGTGCCAGCAGTTACGTAACCGGGACAGGAGACCCTTCGGACTCGGCCAACGTCCTGACTTTC	CASSYVTGTGDPSDSANVLTF
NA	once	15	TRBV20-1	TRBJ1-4	TGCAGTGCTAGACGGACCGGGGGCACTAATGAAAAACTGTTTTTT	CSARRTGGTNEKLFF
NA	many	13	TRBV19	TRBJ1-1	TGTGCCAGTAGTACTCGAGGGGCCACTGAAGCTTTCTTT	CASSTRGATEAFF
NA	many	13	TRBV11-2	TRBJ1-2	TGTGCCAGCAGCTCCCCAGGTTCTGGTGGCTACACCTTC	CASSSPGSGGYTF
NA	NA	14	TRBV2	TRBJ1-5	TGTGTCAGCAGTTTAATCCGGAAAGATCAGCCCCAGCATTTT	CVSSLIRKDQPQHF
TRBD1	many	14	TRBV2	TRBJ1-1	TGTGCCAGCACGGACAGGGGCTCAGTCACTGAAGCTTTCTTT	CASTDRGSVTEAFF
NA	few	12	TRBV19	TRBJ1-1	TGTGCCAGTACACAGTGGAACACTGAAGCTTTCTTT	CASTQWNTEAFF
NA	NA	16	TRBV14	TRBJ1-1	TGTGCCAGCAGCCAAGTGACACCCGTCATGAACACTGAAGCTTTCTTT	CASSQVTPVMNTEAFF
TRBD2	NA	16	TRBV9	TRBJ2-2	TGTGCCAGCAGCTCTACTAGCGGGGCCTTCACCGGGGAGCTGTTTTTT	CASSSTSGAFTGELFF
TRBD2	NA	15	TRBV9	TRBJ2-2	TGTGCCAGCAGCGTAGCTCCAGCGGGGAACGGGGAGCTGTTTTTT	CASSVAPAGNGELFF
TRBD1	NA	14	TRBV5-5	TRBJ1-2	TGTGCCAGCTGCCCGGGACAGGGCGAGTATGGCTACACCTTC	CASCPGQGEYGYTF
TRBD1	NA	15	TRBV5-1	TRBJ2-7	TGCGCCAGCAGCTTGGAAGGCAGGGGGCAATACGAGCAGTACTTC	CASSLEGRGQYEQYF
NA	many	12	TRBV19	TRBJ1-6	TGTGCCAGCGCGGACAGTCGATCACCCCTCCACTTT	CASADSRSPLHF
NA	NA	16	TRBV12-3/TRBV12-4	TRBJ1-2	TGTGCCAGCAGCGCTCACTACGTGGGGTCCCCCAATGGCTACACCTTC	CASSAHYVGSPNGYTF
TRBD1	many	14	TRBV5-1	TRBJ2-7	TGCGCCAGCAGCCTGGGACAGGGGCCCCACGAGCAGTACTTC	CASSLGQGPHEQYF
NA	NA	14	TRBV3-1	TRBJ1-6	TGTGCCAGCAGCCAGGGGATGATCGATTCACCCCTCCACTTT	CASSQGMIDSPLHF
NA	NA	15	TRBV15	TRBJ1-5	TGTGCCACCAGCAGCTTAGCGGGAGGAAATCAGCCCCAGCATTTT	CATSSLAGGNQPQHF
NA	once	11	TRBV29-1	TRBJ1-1	TGCAGCGGATCAAGGGACACTGAAGCTTTCTTT	CSGSRDTEAFF
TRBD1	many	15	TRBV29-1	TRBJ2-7	TGCAGCGTGACTTACTGGGACAGGGCTAATTACGAGCAGTACTTC	CSVTYWDRANYEQYF
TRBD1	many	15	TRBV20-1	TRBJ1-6	TGCAGTGCCCATATCGCGGGACAGGGCGTTTCACCCCTCCACTTT	CSAHIAGQGVSPLHF
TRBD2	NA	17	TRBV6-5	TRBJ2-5	TGTGCCAGCAGTTACTCCTATCAGCCGGGACTACGAGAGACCCAGTACTTC	CASSYSYQPGLRETQYF
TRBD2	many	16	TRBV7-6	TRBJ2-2	TGTGCCAGCAGCCTCGACTCTCGGGGGGGCCCCGGGGAGCTGTTTTTT	CASSLDSRGGPGELFF